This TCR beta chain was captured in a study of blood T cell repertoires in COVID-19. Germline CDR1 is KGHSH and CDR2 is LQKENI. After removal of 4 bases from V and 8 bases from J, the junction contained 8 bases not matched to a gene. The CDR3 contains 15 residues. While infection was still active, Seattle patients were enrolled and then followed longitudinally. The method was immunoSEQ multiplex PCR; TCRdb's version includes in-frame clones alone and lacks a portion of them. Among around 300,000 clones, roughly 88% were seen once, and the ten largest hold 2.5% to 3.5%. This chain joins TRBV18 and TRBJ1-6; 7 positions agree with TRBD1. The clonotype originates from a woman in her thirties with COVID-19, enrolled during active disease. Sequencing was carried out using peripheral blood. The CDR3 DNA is TGTGCCAGCTCACTAACAAACAGGGGCGATTCACCCCTCCACTTT. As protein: CASSLTNRGDSPLHF.